Given below is one T cell receptor beta chain in context. What it binds is not known. Primers: 60 Vbeta forward and 13 Jbeta reverse. Produced via immunoSEQ multiplex PCR; TCRdb's table is partial and in-frame only. The sample holds around 94,000 clones, approximately 71% seen once. The record originates from a study of cytomegalovirus exposure and HLA in healthy donors. Study observations and caveats: Solely CMV serostatus was available to characterize immune exposure.

The V and J ends lost 0 bases and 9 bases respectively, with 13 bases between them. The CDR3 covers 14 residues. The V gene's germline CDR1 is SGDLS and CDR2 YYNGEE. The sequenced sample was PBMCs. The source of this sequence is a male donor in good health and CMV-seropositive. This chain uses TRBV9 with TRBJ2-1, with a possible D match to TRBD2 (6 bases). DNA of the CDR3: TGTGCCAGCAGCGTAGGTGGCGGGATGGGTGAGCAGTTCTTC. It specifies CASSVGGGMGEQFF.